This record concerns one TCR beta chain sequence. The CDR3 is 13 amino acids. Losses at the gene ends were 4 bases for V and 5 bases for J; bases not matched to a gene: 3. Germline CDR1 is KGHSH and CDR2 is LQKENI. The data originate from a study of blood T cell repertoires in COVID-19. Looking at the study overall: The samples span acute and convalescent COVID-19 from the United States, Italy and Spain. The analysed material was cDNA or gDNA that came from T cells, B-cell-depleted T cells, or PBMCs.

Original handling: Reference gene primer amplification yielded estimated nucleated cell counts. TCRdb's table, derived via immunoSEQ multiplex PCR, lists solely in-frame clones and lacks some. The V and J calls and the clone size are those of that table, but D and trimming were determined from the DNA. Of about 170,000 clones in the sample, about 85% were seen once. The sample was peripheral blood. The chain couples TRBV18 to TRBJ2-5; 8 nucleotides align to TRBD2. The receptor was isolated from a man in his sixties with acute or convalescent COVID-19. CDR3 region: CASSLAGRETQYF. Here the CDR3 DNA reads TGTGCCAGCTCACTAGCGGGAAGGGAGACCCAGTACTTC.